This TCR beta chain was observed in a study of CXCR3-negative and CXCR3-positive naive CD8 T cells. Points from the study as a whole: TRBV-TRBJ usage was similar across naive CXCR3 subsets but distinct in memory cells. Diversity was high in both naive subsets and much lower in memory cells.

Cells that were CD45RO-CCR7+CD27+CD95- constituted naive CD8+ T cells. The method, 5' RACE with UMI labels, was used to prepare the TRB cDNA libraries. Reanalyzing the 5' RACE reads, TCRdb keeps one entry per CDR3 protein, without DNA. Seen in this sample are around 81,000 distinct CDR3 sequences; the ten most common clones hold 1.5% to 2%. On this clonotype itself: Its antigen remains unknown.

The clonotype originates from a human donor in good health. Some clones in this sample may be carry-over from other donors' samples. Specimen: naive CXCR3- CD8+ T cells from blood. Subset of the sample: CD45RO-CCR7+CD27+CD95- naive CD8+ T cells lacking CXCR3 (TNR3-).

This CDR3 reads CSARDVQSDYGYTF. The chain recombines TRBV20-1 with TRBJ1-2. The CDR3 has 14 residues. Per germline, CDR1 DFQATT and CDR2 SNEGSKA (reference sequence).